The 2 T cell receptor beta chains below all came from one sample that was sequenced in a study of a mutant IDH1 vaccine in newly diagnosed glioma. Noted time point: week 23, last vaccination. Alongside topical imiquimod, each dose of vaccine comprised 300 ug of mutant IDH1 20-mer peptide. Antigens of these TCRs are unknown. The table came from immunoSEQ multiplex PCR; TCRdb's copy has only in-frame clones and leaves some out. The repertoire holds roughly 38,000 clones, with around 76% as singletons. Sequences were derived from PBMCs, sampled from a glioma patient whose treatment included an IDH1 peptide vaccine. The receptors here all came from a woman aged 40 to 50 with glioma. Some clones in this sample may be carry-over from other donors' samples.

The rearrangement uses TRBV7-8 and TRBJ1-1; D not certain. From germline, CDR1 is SGHVS and CDR2 FQNEAQ. This CDR3 is 15 amino acids long. The V and J ends lost 2 bases and 0 bases respectively, with 10 bases between them. For the CDR3, the DNA is TGTGCCAGCAGCTTATTGCAGAAAATGAACACTGAAGCTTTCTTT. This translates into CASSLLQKMNTEAFF.

This clone was seen only a few times. Different DNA sequences within this sample yield the same CDR3. The chain uses TRBV7-2 and TRBJ1-5; tentatively, D is TRBD1 (5 bases). CDR3 length: 14 amino acids. Between the trimmed V and J ends, which lost 5 bases and 6 bases, there was a span of 14 bases. Germline loops: CDR1 SGHTA, CDR2 FQGNSA. CDR3 DNA: TGTGCCAGCAGCCTACGTGGGGCGCTTCAGCCCCAGCATTTT. Its protein product is CASSLRGALQPQHF.